The next 31 T cell receptor beta chains were all read from a single sample in a study of T cell responses to AZD1222 COVID-19 vaccine. Only in-frame clones appear in the TCRdb table, and some are missing; sequencing was by immunoSEQ multiplex PCR. Altogether 82,000 or so clones are present, approximately 90% being singletons, with the ten largest covering about 5.2%. The sample here was peripheral blood, taken on day 0 of AZD1222 vaccination. The receptors originated from an adult in good health.

This rearrangement joins TRBV9 to TRBJ1-2, with D perhaps matching TRBD1 (5 bases). The CDR3 runs 15 residues. Deletions cut 3 bases from V and 4 bases from J, with 16 bases between. Germline-derived CDR1 and CDR2 are SGDLS and YYNGEE. The CDR3 is CASSGGTFLGYGYTF. CDR3 sequence (DNA): TGTGCCAGCAGCGGGGGGACTTTTCTTGGCTATGGCTACACCTTC.

The table lists this clone with a count of one. The chain combines TRBV18 with TRBJ1-1; 7 positions agree with TRBD1. This CDR3 contains 17 residues. Germline loops: CDR1 KGHSH, CDR2 LQKENI. The trim removed 3 bases at V and 7 bases at J, leaving 17 bases unmatched. This CDR3 is CASSPNMGDRAGSEAFF. The CDR3 bases are TGTGCCAGCTCACCCAACATGGGAGACAGGGCGGGCAGTGAAGCTTTCTTT.

V is TRBV6-2 or TRBV6-3 and J is TRBJ1-2, with D perhaps matching TRBD1 (6 bases). Trimming cost V 6 bases and J 7 bases, with 15 bases left between them. CDR1 MNHEY and CDR2 SVGEGT come from the germline V gene. CDR3 length equals 13 residues. The CDR3 region is CASSLQGHLGYTF. The CDR3 DNA reads TGTGCCAGCAGCTTACAGGGTCACCTTGGCTACACCTTC.

This chain links TRBV6-6 with TRBJ2-7; D call uncertain. CDR3 length equals 16 residues. Germline CDR1 is MNHNY and CDR2 is SVGAGI (reference sequence). Between the trimmed V and J ends, which lost 0 bases and 2 bases, there was a span of 14 bases. Written as DNA, the CDR3 is TGTGCCAGCAGTTACTCGATCGGTCAACGGGCCTACGAGCAGTACTTC. Protein product: CASSYSIGQRAYEQYF.

This clone has a single count. J is TRBJ1-5 and V is TRBV10-1; 12 bases match TRBD1. V was pared by 4 bases and J by 2 bases, with 12 bases of the junction left unmatched. The CDR3 consists of 19 residues. CDR1 and CDR2 (germline): WNHNN, SYGVQD (reference sequence). CDR3 coding DNA: TGCGCCAGCAGTGGCATCCGGGACAGGGGGCGCGGAGGCAATCAGCCCCAGCATTTT. Translated: CASSGIRDRGRGGNQPQHF.

The V and J genes are TRBV7-2 and TRBJ2-5, with 7 nucleotides matching TRBD1. CDR3 length: 14 residues. J lost 2 bases, V lost 4 bases, and 4 bases had no gene match. CDR1 is SGHTA and CDR2 is FQGNSA in the germline V gene. CDR3 residues: CASSSTGTQETQYF. CDR3 DNA: TGTGCCAGCAGCTCGACAGGGACACAAGAGACCCAGTACTTC.

The gene calls are TRBV9 and TRBJ1-2; D remains ambiguous. Looked up from germline, CDR1 is SGDLS and CDR2 is YYNGEE. Trimming took off 4 bases at V and 0 bases at J, with 13 bases between the two ends. The CDR3 extends over 15 amino acids. The CDR3 sequence is CASSPRTAANYGYTF. As DNA, the CDR3 is TGTGCCAGCAGCCCTAGGACGGCTGCTAACTATGGCTACACCTTC.

This chain joins TRBV19 and TRBJ2-3; 9 positions match TRBD2. The CDR3 contains 17 residues. The germline gives CDR1 LNHDA, CDR2 SQIVND (reference sequence). Trimming at V came to 2 bases and at J to 2 bases, leaving 8 bases not matched to a gene. The CDR3 DNA reads TGTGCCAGTAGTATATCGGCTAGCGGGGTATTCACAGATACGCAGTATTTT. It codes for CASSISASGVFTDTQYF. Filled out from reference TRBV19 and TRBJ2-3, the complete variable domain reads DGGITQSPKYLFRKEGQNVTLSCEQNLNHDAMYWYRQDPGQGLRLIYYSQIVNDFQKGDIAEGYSVSREKKESFPLTVTSAQKNPTAFYLCASSISASGVFTDTQYFGPGTRLTVL.

A few counts support this clone. This chain links TRBV2 with TRBJ2-3; 12 bases align to TRBD2. This CDR3 spans 15 amino acids. V lost 5 bases and J lost 3; bases outside the gene matches: 3. Germline loops: CDR1 SNHLY, CDR2 FYNNEI. This CDR3 is CASSSLAGGTDTQYF. CDR3 DNA: TGTGCCAGCAGTTCACTAGCGGGGGGAACAGATACGCAGTATTTT. Full variable domain (rest looked up from reference TRBV2 and TRBJ2-3): EPEVTQTPSHQVTQMGQEVILRCVPISNHLYFYWYRQILGQKVEFLVSFYNNEISEKSEIFDDQFSVERPDGSNFTLKIRSTKLEDSAMYFCASSSLAGGTDTQYFGPGTRLTVL.

The rearrangement uses TRBV13 and TRBJ1-4; D possibly corresponds to TRBD1 (5 bases). The CDR3 has 16 residues. Germline CDR1 PRHDT, CDR2 FYEKMQ (reference sequence). The V gene lost 5 bases and the J gene lost 8 bases, with 21 bases spanning the gap. The CDR3 bases are TGTGCCAGCAGCCTCCGAGGGGCCGGGGCGGGCGAAAAACTGTTTTTT. Protein sequence: CASSLRGAGAGEKLFF.

This chain's CDR3 is CASSGRAGEKLFF. The CDR3 DNA sequence: TGTGCCAGTAGTGGAAGGGCGGGCGAAAAACTGTTTTTT. The chain uses TRBV19 and TRBJ1-4; D unresolved. The V end lost 5 bases, the J end lost 8 bases, and 12 bases lay between the germline ends. CDR1 and CDR2 from the germline V gene are LNHDA and SQIVND (reference sequence). This CDR3 contains 13 residues.

The chain links TRBV19 to TRBJ1-1; TRBD1 matches at 7 bases. Germline CDR1 and CDR2: LNHDA and SQIVND (reference sequence). After removal of 6 bases from V and 1 base from J, the junction contained 11 bases not matched to a gene. The CDR3 runs 16 residues. CDR3 DNA sequence: TGTGCCAGTAGCCCCTCGACAGGGTTTGGGAACACTGAAGCTTTCTTT. This sequence encodes CASSPSTGFGNTEAFF. The entire variable domain, with the rest obtained from reference TRBV19 and TRBJ1-1, is as follows: DGGITQSPKYLFRKEGQNVTLSCEQNLNHDAMYWYRQDPGQGLRLIYYSQIVNDFQKGDIAEGYSVSREKKESFPLTVTSAQKNPTAFYLCASSPSTGFGNTEAFFGQGTRLTVV.

The CDR3 DNA is TGTGCCAGCACGGAACCGGGACTGAGGGGGGATACGCAGTATTTT. Translation gives CASTEPGLRGDTQYF. The chain carries TRBV2 and TRBJ2-3; D is possibly TRBD1 or TRBD2 (6 bases each). Between the trimmed V and J ends, which lost 7 bases and 6 bases, there was a span of 20 bases. CDR1 and CDR2 from the germline V gene are SNHLY and FYNNEI. This CDR3 is built from 15 residues.

The rearrangement joins TRBV19 to TRBJ2-5; TRBD2 is a possible D gene (6 bases). Germline CDR1 reads LNHDA; CDR2 reads SQIVND (reference sequence). The CDR3 runs to 14 residues. The V gene lost 5 bases and the J gene lost 2 bases, with 12 bases spanning the gap. Written as DNA, the CDR3 is TGTGCCAGTAGTGCACGACTAGATCAAGAGACCCAGTACTTC. It is translated as CASSARLDQETQYF.

The chain is built from TRBV18 and TRBJ2-7; TRBD1 might be the D (5 bases). Germline assignment: CDR1 KGHSH and CDR2 LQKENI. Deletions cut 2 bases from V and 1 base from J, with 9 bases between. The CDR3 sequence is 14 residues long. This CDR3 is CASSPLDKSYEQYF. CDR3 DNA: TGTGCCAGCTCACCATTGGACAAGTCCTACGAGCAGTACTTC.

This rearrangement joins TRBV7-2 to TRBJ1-1; 7 bases fit TRBD1. J gave up 0 bases and V 5 bases, and 12 bases lay outside the gene matches. Germline lookup yields CDR1 SGHTA and CDR2 FQGNSA. CDR3 size: 17 residues. The CDR3 here is CASSPGAGGGMNTEAFF. In DNA, the CDR3 is TGTGCCAGCAGCCCCGGGGCAGGGGGTGGTATGAACACTGAAGCTTTCTTT.

This chain uses TRBV7-2 with TRBJ1-2, with unresolved D. V lost 4 bases, J lost 3 bases, and 15 bases lay in between. The CDR3 length is 15 residues. Germline-derived CDR1 and CDR2 are SGHTA and FQGNSA. The CDR3 reads CASSSVGGYDYGYTF. The CDR3 DNA reads as TGTGCCAGCAGCTCCGTAGGAGGTTACGACTATGGCTACACCTTC.

The chain carries TRBV6-5 and TRBJ2-1; D is undetermined. Germline V gene lookup returns CDR1 MNHEY and CDR2 SVGAGI. V lost 2 bases, J lost 5 bases, and 16 bases lay in between. The CDR3 extends over 16 amino acids. DNA for the CDR3: TGTGCCAGCAGTTACGGAAGAGGACCTAAGAACAATGAGCAGTTCTTC. Encoded protein: CASSYGRGPKNNEQFF.

The V and J genes are TRBV11-3 and TRBJ2-5; the D gene is possibly TRBD2 (6 bases). Germline V CDR1 and CDR2: SGHNT, YENEEA. V lost 6 bases to trimming and J lost 3 bases, with 11 bases between them. The CDR3 consists of 13 residues. The CDR3 DNA reads TGTGCCAGCAGTCGAAGGGAGGAAGAGACCCAGTACTTC. Translating gives CASSRREEETQYF.

This chain connects TRBV19 to TRBJ2-1, with 11 bases aligning to TRBD2. CDR1 LNHDA and CDR2 SQIVND come from the germline V gene (reference sequence). The CDR3 is 16 residues long. V shed 1 base, J shed 7 bases, and the junction held 6 bases outside the gene matches. CDR3 region: CASSIGLAGLGNEQFF. The CDR3 nucleotides are TGTGCCAGTAGTATAGGACTAGCGGGGCTGGGAAATGAGCAGTTCTTC.

V gene TRBV27 combines with J gene TRBJ2-3; 7 nucleotides match TRBD1. This CDR3 spans 13 amino acids. Germline V gives CDR1 MNHEY, CDR2 SMNVEV (reference sequence). J lost 3 bases, V lost 6 bases, and 3 bases had no gene match. The CDR3 nucleotides are TGTGCCAGCAGGAGGACAGGAACAGATACGCAGTATTTT. Translating it yields CASRRTGTDTQYF.

The V call is TRBV5-6, the J call TRBJ1-4; 7 nucleotides agree with TRBD1. The CDR3 is 16 amino acids. The V gene end was trimmed by 4 bases and the J gene end by 4 bases; junction bases not matched to a gene: 10. Germline V lookup: CDR1 SGHDT, CDR2 YYEEEE. Here the CDR3 reads CASSRNPGQFNEKLFF. CDR3 DNA sequence: TGTGCCAGCAGCCGGAACCCGGGACAGTTTAATGAAAAACTGTTTTTT. The full variable domain, in which reference TRBV5-6 and TRBJ1-4 provide the parts outside the CDR3, is DAGVTQSPTHLIKTRGQQVTLRCSPKSGHDTVSWYQQALGQGPQFIFQYYEEEERQRGNFPDRFSGHQFPNYSSELNVNALLLGDSALYLCASSRNPGQFNEKLFFGSGTQLSVL.

The chain recombines TRBV19 with TRBJ1-2; 11 nucleotides line up with TRBD1. V dropped 5 bases and J dropped 5; count of bases not matched to a gene: 7. The CDR3 is made up of 15 amino acids. Germline V lookup: CDR1 LNHDA, CDR2 SQIVND (reference sequence). The CDR3 loop reads CASSEWTGGEYGYTF. CDR3 in DNA: TGTGCCAGTAGTGAATGGACAGGGGGCGAGTATGGCTACACCTTC.

The CDR3 here is CASSLGQGYEQFF. CDR3 DNA sequence: TGCGCCAGCAGCTTGGGACAGGGGTATGAGCAGTTCTTC. The chain has TRBV5-1 and TRBJ2-1, with 8 positions matching TRBD1. Germline assignment: CDR1 SGHRS and CDR2 YFSETQ. The CDR3 length is 13 residues. V lost 0 bases and J lost 8; bases outside the gene matches: 1.

The chain employs TRBV30 and TRBJ1-6; unclear D gene. The CDR3 sequence is 15 residues long. Per germline, CDR1 GTSNPN and CDR2 SVGIG (reference sequence). Trimming left V 4 bases short and J 9 bases short, with 19 bases between. The CDR3 spells CAWTVGPQVGSPLHF. DNA for the CDR3: TGTGCCTGGACCGTCGGACCGCAGGTCGGTTCACCCCTCCACTTT.

The chain has TRBV6-5 and TRBJ1-5; D is unclear. Germline CDR1 reads MNHEY; CDR2 reads SVGAGI. Trimming left V 2 bases short and J 3 bases short, with 8 bases between. This CDR3 has 14 amino acids. This CDR3 reads CASSYGQHNQPQHF. The CDR3 DNA reads TGTGCCAGCAGTTACGGGCAGCACAATCAGCCCCAGCATTTT.

This clone was detected once. The V call is TRBV12-3 or TRBV12-4, the J call TRBJ2-1; possible D gene TRBD2, 5 bases. V gave up 2 bases and J gave up 11 bases, with 10 bases separating them. The CDR3 sequence is 12 residues long. CDR3 nucleotide sequence: TGTGCCAGCAGTTTACAGTCTAGCAAGCAGTTCTTC. It is translated as CASSLQSSKQFF.

CDR3: CAWSVTLLMGAGNTIYF. For the CDR3, the DNA is TGTGCCTGGAGTGTAACCCTCCTAATGGGGGCGGGAAACACCATATATTTT. The V and J genes are TRBV30 and TRBJ1-3; D is possibly TRBD1 (6 bases). In germline, CDR1 is GTSNPN, CDR2 SVGIG (reference sequence). The CDR3 extends over 17 amino acids. The V end lost 0 bases, the J end lost 4 bases, and 19 bases lay between the germline ends.

V usage is TRBV7-9 and J usage is TRBJ2-3, with a possible D match to TRBD1 (7 bases). V was clipped by 6 bases and J by 4 bases, with 23 bases between them. CDR1 SEHNR and CDR2 FQNEAQ come from the germline V gene (reference sequence). The CDR3 sequence is 17 residues long. CDR3 amino acids: CASSSNAGGGEADTQYF. The CDR3 bases are TGTGCCAGCAGTTCAAACGCCGGAGGGGGCGAGGCAGATACGCAGTATTTT.

The V gene is TRBV4-1, the J gene TRBJ1-6; 7 bases fit TRBD1. Trimming took 5 bases from V and 1 from J; bases not matched to a gene: 5. Germline CDR1 is MGHRA and CDR2 is YSYEKL. The CDR3 covers 16 residues. The CDR3 DNA reads TGCGCCAGCAGCTCCCGACAGGGATCCTATAATTCACCCCTCCACTTT. This encodes CASSSRQGSYNSPLHF.

The chain has TRBV7-2 and TRBJ2-2, with D perhaps TRBD1 (5 bases). The CDR3 is made up of 15 amino acids. V shed 5 bases and J shed 3 bases, with 13 bases lying between them. The germline V gene encodes CDR1 SGHTA and CDR2 FQGNSA. The CDR3 sequence is CASSPRSTDTGELFF. Here the CDR3 DNA reads TGTGCCAGCAGCCCCCGCTCGACAGACACCGGGGAGCTGTTTTTT.